What follows are 17 T cell receptor beta chains derived from one specimen sequenced in a study of T cell responses to AZD1222 COVID-19 vaccine. The table came from immunoSEQ multiplex PCR; TCRdb's copy has only in-frame clones and leaves some out. The sample lists tens of thousands of clones, about 83% occurring once. The sequencing here drew on peripheral blood, taken on day 0 of AZD1222 vaccination. These receptors all stem from an adult in good health.

The chain links TRBV4-1 to TRBJ1-4; no clear D. Trimming removed 3 bases from V and 8 bases from J, with 7 bases in between. Germline V CDR1 and CDR2: MGHRA, YSYEKL. The CDR3 has 12 residues. The CDR3 protein is CASSQGGEKLFF. CDR3 sequence (DNA): TGCGCCAGCAGCCAGGGAGGCGAAAAACTGTTTTTT.

The chain joins TRBV5-1 to TRBJ1-2, with 9 bases that match TRBD1. The germline V gene has CDR1 SGHRS and CDR2 YFSETQ. J was trimmed by 8 bases and V by 2 bases; bases with no gene match: 7. The CDR3 is 14 residues long. CDR3: CASSFEGQGDGYTF. As DNA, the CDR3 is TGCGCCAGCAGCTTTGAGGGACAGGGCGACGGCTACACCTTC. Based on the CDR3 plus reference TRBV5-1 and TRBJ1-2, the full variable domain is KAGVTQTPRYLIKTRGQQVTLSCSPISGHRSVSWYQQTPGQGLQFLFEYFSETQRNKGNFPGRFSGRQFSNSRSEMNVSTLELGDSALYLCASSFEGQGDGYTFGSGTRLTVV.

This clone was seen once. The chain has TRBV30 and TRBJ1-5; D ambiguous. V gave up 5 bases and J gave up 7 bases, with 15 bases separating them. The V gene's germline CDR1 is GTSNPN and CDR2 SVGIG (reference sequence). This CDR3 is built from 13 residues. DNA for the CDR3: TGTGCCTGGGACCATCAGGACGGGCAGCCCCAGCATTTT. It translates to CAWDHQDGQPQHF. Supplemented by reference TRBV30 and TRBJ1-5, the full variable domain reads SQTIHQWPATLVQPVGSPLSLECTVEGTSNPNLYWYRQAAGRGLQLLFYSVGIGQISSEVPQNLSASRPQDRQFILSSKKLLLSDSGFYLCAWDHQDGQPQHFGDGTRLSIL.

This clone was detected once. This chain connects TRBV3-1 (or the pseudogene TRBV3-2) to TRBJ1-1; the match to TRBD1 covers 11 bases. The CDR3 has 14 residues. With V trimmed by 1 base and J by 7 bases, 2 bases remained unmatched. From germline, CDR1 is LGHDT and CDR2 YNNKEL (reference sequence). This CDR3 reads CASSQAGTGGEAFF. DNA for the CDR3: TGTGCCAGCAGCCAAGCCGGGACAGGGGGTGAAGCTTTCTTT.

The CDR3, as DNA: TGTGCCAGCAGGAATCTTCCCACCGAGCAGTACTTC. Its translation is CASRNLPTEQYF. The V gene is TRBV28, the J gene TRBJ2-7; D ambiguous. The CDR3 covers 12 residues. Germline assignment: CDR1 MDHEN and CDR2 SYDVKM. Trimming stripped 6 bases from V and 6 bases from J, with 12 bases between.

The V and J genes are TRBV3-1 (or the pseudogene TRBV3-2) and TRBJ2-5; D may match TRBD1 or TRBD2 (5 bases each). Germline values: CDR1 LGHDT, CDR2 YNNKEL (reference sequence). With 4 bases removed from V and 5 bases from J, the gap between germline ends came to 14 bases. There are 14 residues in the CDR3. CDR3 sequence reads: CASSPRGKGETQYF. CDR3 sequence (DNA): TGTGCCAGCAGCCCTCGGGGTAAGGGGGAGACCCAGTACTTC.

This clone has a single count. The chain joins TRBV5-1 to TRBJ2-7; the match to TRBD2 covers 8 bases. There are 16 residues in the CDR3. The V and J ends lost 1 base and 6 bases, in that order; junction bases with no gene match: 12. Per the germline V gene, CDR1 is SGHRS and CDR2 is YFSETQ. The CDR3 protein is CASSLMYGGAVSEQYF. The CDR3 nucleotides read TGCGCCAGCAGCTTGATGTACGGGGGGGCGGTCTCCGAGCAGTACTTC.

The V gene is TRBV3-1 (or the pseudogene TRBV3-2), the J gene TRBJ1-2; 7 positions match TRBD1. V lost 4 bases and J lost 1; bases outside the gene matches: 15. This CDR3 has 18 residues. Germline assignment: CDR1 LGHDT and CDR2 YNNKEL (reference sequence). CDR3 protein: CASSRTTWDSSFNYGYTF. CDR3 in DNA: TGTGCCAGCAGCCGAACAACATGGGACAGCTCATTTAACTATGGCTACACCTTC.

J is TRBJ2-3 and V is TRBV4-3; a weak D match, TRBD2 (5 bases). Trimming shortened V by 0 bases and J by 2 bases, and 15 bases separated the two germline ends. Germline CDR1 and CDR2: LGHNA and YSLEER. This CDR3 comprises 17 residues. Written as DNA, the CDR3 is TGCGCCAGCAGCCAAGAATGGGGAGCGGATACCACAGATACGCAGTATTTT. It codes for CASSQEWGADTTDTQYF.

This clone was observed a handful of times. The V call is TRBV10-3, the J call TRBJ2-7; D is uncertain. The V gene's germline CDR1 is ENHRY and CDR2 SYGVKD. CDR3 size: 13 residues. The ends were cut back, 8 bases at V and 0 bases at J, with 11 bases in the middle. This chain's CDR3 is CAIGPGYSYEQYF. The CDR3 coding sequence is TGTGCCATCGGCCCCGGGTACTCCTACGAGCAGTACTTC.

This clone was found once. This chain uses TRBV7-2 with TRBJ1-6, with 7 nucleotides matching TRBD1. Germline-derived CDR1 and CDR2 are SGHTA and FQGNSA. V gave up 5 bases and J gave up 7 bases; unmatched junction bases: 17. The CDR3 is made up of 18 amino acids. This CDR3 is CASSPDARDSGTNSPLHF. The CDR3 DNA sequence: TGTGCCAGCAGCCCCGACGCCCGGGACAGCGGAACAAATTCACCCCTCCACTTT.

This clone counts as medium-sized (0.01 to 0.1%). The V and J genes are TRBV7-8 and TRBJ1-2; TRBD1 matches at 8 bases. CDR3 length equals 14 residues. The germline V gene has CDR1 SGHVS and CDR2 FQNEAQ. V gave up 1 base and J gave up 6 bases; unmatched junction bases: 4. In DNA, the CDR3 is TGTGCCAGCAGCTTAGGGACAGGGAGTGATGGCTACACCTTC. It codes for CASSLGTGSDGYTF. Variable domain in full (rest from reference TRBV7-8 and TRBJ1-2): GAGVSQSPRYKVAKRGQDVALRCDPISGHVSLFWYQQALGQGPEFLTYFQNEAQLDKSGLPSDRFFAERPEGSVSTLKIQRTQQEDSAVYLCASSLGTGSDGYTFGSGTRLTVV.

A few counts support this clone. The CDR3 DNA follows: TGTGCCAGCAGCCAAGGGGGGAGGGCTGAAGCTTTCTTT. Protein product: CASSQGGRAEAFF. The chain links TRBV3-1 (or the pseudogene TRBV3-2) to TRBJ1-1; D possibly corresponds to TRBD1 (5 bases). Trimming took off 1 base at V and 6 bases at J, with 9 bases between the two ends. This CDR3 spans 13 amino acids. The germline V gene encodes CDR1 LGHDT and CDR2 YNNKEL (reference sequence).

The J gene is TRBJ1-6, the V gene TRBV30, with TRBD1 as a possible D gene (5 bases). The V gene lost 2 bases and the J gene lost 9 bases, with 11 bases spanning the gap. CDR3 length: 13 amino acids. The germline V gene encodes CDR1 GTSNPN and CDR2 SVGIG (reference sequence). The CDR3 loop is CAWSLGEASPLHF. The CDR3, as DNA: TGTGCCTGGAGTTTGGGGGAGGCTTCACCCCTCCACTTT.

This CDR3 is CASSIPTGKDSPLHF. Here the CDR3 DNA reads TGTGCCAGCAGTATCCCGACAGGGAAGGATTCACCCCTCCACTTT. This sequence joins TRBV5-5 and TRBJ1-6, with TRBD1 identical over 7 bases. V gave up 5 bases and J gave up 8 bases; unmatched junction bases: 10. The germline CDR1 and CDR2 sequences are SGHKS and YYEKEE (reference sequence). The CDR3 covers 15 residues.

This chain links TRBV21-1 with TRBJ2-3. TRBV21-1 is a listed pseudogene. The CDR3 length is 20 residues. CDR3 sequence reads: CASSKSAHSRATRRADTQYF. The DNA of the CDR3 is TGTGCCAGCAGCAAATCGGCACACTCCAGGGCCACCCGGCGGGCAGATACGCAGTATTTT.

The V gene is TRBV6-5, the J gene TRBJ2-7; D is possibly TRBD1 (6 bases). This CDR3 has 14 residues. The germline gives CDR1 MNHEY, CDR2 SVGAGI. The V gene lost 4 bases and the J gene lost 1 base, with 11 bases spanning the gap. This CDR3 is CASSSDRYSYEQYF. The CDR3 DNA sequence: TGTGCCAGCAGTTCGGACAGATATTCCTACGAGCAGTACTTC.